This is a list of T cell receptor beta chains from one sample in a study of blood T cells in healthy people across ages. TCRdb reprocessed the 5' RACE reads via MiXCR and lists one record per CDR3 protein. The sample yields around 1,000,000 distinct CDR3 sequences, approximately 25% seen once. These sequences were also reported in another study, on T cells of mothers and their children.

Sequenced material: blood. These receptor sequences come from a girl aged 2-10 years in good health. Both conserved end residues are part of each CDR3. The D gene is left open where the match is weak. The size entry is marked missing in some rows and otherwise reads once, few, many or a size class.

v_gene	len	abundance	j_gene	d_gene	CDR3nt	CDR3aa
TRBV28	17	many	TRBJ2-4	TRBD1	TGTGCCAGTCCCCAAGGTTGCGGGACAGGGCTCAGAAACATTCAGTACTTC	CASPQGCGTGLRNIQYF
TRBV7-9	14	NA	TRBJ1-4	NA	TGTGCCAGCAGCTTAAGGGACACGGATGAAAAACTGTTTTTT	CASSLRDTDEKLFF
TRBV5-1	12	NA	TRBJ2-7	NA	TGCACCAGCAGCCTGCCTGGACAAGGGCAGTACTTC	CTSSLPGQGQYF
TRBV9	16	NA	TRBJ1-6	TRBD1	TGTGCCAGCAGCTCAACCGGACAGGGATATAATTCACCCCTCCACTTT	CASSSTGQGYNSPLHF
TRBV11-2	15	few	TRBJ2-5	NA	TGTGCCAGCAGCCAGGGGGGCGGAACGTGGGAGACCCAGTACTTC	CASSQGGGTWETQYF
TRBV29-1	14	NA	TRBJ1-1	NA	TGCAGCGTTGAACTCTGGCGGGGAATGACCGAAGCTTTCTTT	CSVELWRGMTEAFF
TRBV29-1	14	few	TRBJ1-3	TRBD1	TGCAGCGTTGACCCGACAGGGTCTGGAAACACCATATATTTT	CSVDPTGSGNTIYF
TRBV9	12	NA	TRBJ2-1	NA	TGTGCCCGCGGATCCGGGGGGCCTGGGCAGTTCTTC	CARGSGGPGQFF
TRBV20-1	12	few	TRBJ2-5	NA	TGCAGTGCTAGTCTGATACAAGAGACCCAGTACTTC	CSASLIQETQYF
TRBV5-1	16	NA	TRBJ2-1	NA	TGCGCCAGCCGCAATCCCCTAGGGGGCTCCTACAATGAGCAGTTCTTC	CASRNPLGGSYNEQFF
TRBV5-1	12	few	TRBJ2-3	NA	TGCGCCAGCAGCTATCAATCGGATACGCAGTATTTT	CASSYQSDTQYF
TRBV20-1	14	NA	TRBJ2-1	NA	TGCAGTGCTCGAACCTTTAGCGGACCCAGGGAGCAGTTCTTC	CSARTFSGPREQFF
TRBV5-1	14	NA	TRBJ2-7	NA	TGCGCCAGCAGCTTGGTTGGGACGGAGTACGAGCAGTACTTC	CASSLVGTEYEQYF
TRBV4-1	13	few	TRBJ2-5	NA	TGCGCCAGCAGCTACTACCTGGGGGAGACCCAGTACTTC	CASSYYLGETQYF
TRBV5-1	15	NA	TRBJ2-6	NA	TGCGCCAGCAGCTTTTCGTACTCTGGGGCCAACGTCCTGACTTTC	CASSFSYSGANVLTF
TRBV6-5	14	NA	TRBJ2-5	TRBD2	TGTGCCAGCAGTTACTTTCGGGGGGGAGAGACCCAGTACTTC	CASSYFRGGETQYF
TRBV15	12	few	TRBJ1-5	NA	TGTGCCACCAGCAGAGATTCCCAGCCCCAGCATTTT	CATSRDSQPQHF